Listed below are T cell receptor beta chains from one sample, sequenced in a study of T-cell reconstitution after alpha-beta-depleted transplantation in children. MiXCR, run by TCRdb on the PCR reads, gives a single entry per CDR3 protein. Of 500,000 to 600,000 distinct CDR3 sequences listed, approximately 32% were seen once; the top ten hold approximately 2.3%. Specimen: PBMCs from the stem cell graft donor, collected from the stem cell graft. All receptors derive from a human donor who donated a stem cell graft to a child with aplastic anemia. CDR3s include the opening cysteine and the closing phenylalanine or tryptophan. Only part of the rows carry a size: once, few, many, or a class if the clone is expanded.

V | size | CDR3
TRBV12-3/TRBV12-4 | few | CASSLALGEGNTEAFF
TRBV20-1 | - | CSARAASGRATEQYF
TRBV20-1 | few | CSARRQVPEQYF
TRBV12-3/TRBV12-4 | few | CAEGRMNTEAFF
TRBV9 | - | CASSVVGWENTDTQYF
TRBV4-2 | few | CASSQPSAENGEQFF
TRBV5-1 | - | CASSLSTSYNEQFF
TRBV6-1 | few | CASSEKLRDTIYF
TRBV29-1 | - | CSVLPRGGREAFF
TRBV5-5 | few | CASSPDRVSAFF
TRBV20-1 | few | CSASPPGRRYGYTF
TRBV12-3/TRBV12-4 | - | CASSFGGGSYEQYF
TRBV30 | few | CAWSGGGMETQYF
TRBV30 | - | CAWDYRGNQPQHF
TRBV24-1 | - | CATNAGGSYNEQFF
TRBV28 | once | CASSDSGTKYF
TRBV11-2 | few | CASSLSRLAPYNEQFF
TRBV20-1 | few | CSARGTISTDTQYF
TRBV20-1 | - | CSARDGGELFF
TRBV20-1 | - | CSASKTSGSRNEQFF
TRBV12-3/TRBV12-4 | - | CASSLKIGNYGYTF
TRBV5-1 | - | CASSGDFRTGEETQYF
TRBV19 | - | CASRPTDYGYTF